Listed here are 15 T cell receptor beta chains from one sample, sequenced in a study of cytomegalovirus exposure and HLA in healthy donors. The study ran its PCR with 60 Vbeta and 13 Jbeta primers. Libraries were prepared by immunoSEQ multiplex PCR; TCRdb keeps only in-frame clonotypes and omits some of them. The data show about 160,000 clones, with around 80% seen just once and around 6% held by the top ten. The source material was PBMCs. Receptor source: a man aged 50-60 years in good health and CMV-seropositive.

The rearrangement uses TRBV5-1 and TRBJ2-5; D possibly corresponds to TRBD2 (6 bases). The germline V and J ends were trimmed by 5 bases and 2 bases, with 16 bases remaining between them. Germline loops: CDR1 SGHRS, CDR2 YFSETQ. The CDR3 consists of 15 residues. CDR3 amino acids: CASRGSPDYQETQYF. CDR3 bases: TGCGCCAGCAGGGGATCTCCGGACTATCAAGAGACCCAGTACTTC.

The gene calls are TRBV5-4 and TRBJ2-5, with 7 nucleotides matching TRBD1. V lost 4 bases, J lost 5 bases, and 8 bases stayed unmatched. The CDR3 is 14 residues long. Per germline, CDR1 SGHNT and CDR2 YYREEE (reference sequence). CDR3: CASSTQGVGETQYF. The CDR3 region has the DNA TGTGCCAGCAGCACCCAGGGGGTTGGGGAGACCCAGTACTTC. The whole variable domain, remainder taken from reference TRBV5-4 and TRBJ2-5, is ETGVTQSPTHLIKTRGQQVTLRCSSQSGHNTVSWYQQALGQGPQFIFQYYREEENGRGNFPPRFSGLQFPNYSSELNVNALELDDSALYLCASSTQGVGETQYFGPGTRLLVL.

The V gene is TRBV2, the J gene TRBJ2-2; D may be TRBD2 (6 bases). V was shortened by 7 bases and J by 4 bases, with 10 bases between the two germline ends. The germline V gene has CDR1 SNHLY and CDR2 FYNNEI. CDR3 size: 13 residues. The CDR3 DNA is TGTGCCAGCAAACTAGCCACCACCGGGGAGCTGTTTTTT. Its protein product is CASKLATTGELFF. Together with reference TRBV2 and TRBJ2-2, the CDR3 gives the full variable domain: EPEVTQTPSHQVTQMGQEVILRCVPISNHLYFYWYRQILGQKVEFLVSFYNNEISEKSEIFDDQFSVERPDGSNFTLKIRSTKLEDSAMYFCASKLATTGELFFGEGSRLTVL.

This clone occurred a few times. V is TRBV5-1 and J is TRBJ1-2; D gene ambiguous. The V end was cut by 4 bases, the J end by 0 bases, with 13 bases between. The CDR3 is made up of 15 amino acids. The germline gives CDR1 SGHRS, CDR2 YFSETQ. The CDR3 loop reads CASSHEILANYGYTF. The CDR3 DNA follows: TGCGCCAGCAGCCACGAAATCTTAGCTAACTATGGCTACACCTTC.

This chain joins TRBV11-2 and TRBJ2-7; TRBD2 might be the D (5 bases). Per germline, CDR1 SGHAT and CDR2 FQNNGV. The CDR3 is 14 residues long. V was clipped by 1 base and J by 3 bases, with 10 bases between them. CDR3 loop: CASSLGSGRYEQYF. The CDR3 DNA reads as TGTGCCAGCAGCTTAGGGAGCGGACGCTACGAGCAGTACTTC.

The CDR3 sequence is CASSLRAGGTDTQYF. Written as DNA, the CDR3 is TGTGCCAGCAGTTTAAGGGCAGGGGGCACAGATACGCAGTATTTT. The rearrangement joins TRBV27 to TRBJ2-3; D possibly corresponds to TRBD1 (6 bases). The CDR3 runs to 15 residues. V dropped 2 bases and J dropped 1 base, with 10 bases sitting between them. The V gene's germline CDR1 is MNHEY and CDR2 SMNVEV (reference sequence).

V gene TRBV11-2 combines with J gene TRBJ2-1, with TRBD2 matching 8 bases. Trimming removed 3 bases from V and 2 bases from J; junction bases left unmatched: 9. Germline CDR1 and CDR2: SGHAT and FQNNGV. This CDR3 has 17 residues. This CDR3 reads CASSLAVGGGPYNEQFF. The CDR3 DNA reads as TGTGCCAGCAGCTTGGCGGTCGGGGGGGGCCCCTACAATGAGCAGTTCTTC.

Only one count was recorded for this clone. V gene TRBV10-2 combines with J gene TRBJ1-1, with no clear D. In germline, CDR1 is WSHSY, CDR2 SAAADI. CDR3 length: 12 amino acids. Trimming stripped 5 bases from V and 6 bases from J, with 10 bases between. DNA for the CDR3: TGCGCCAGCAGTCACGACACCTCTGAAGCTTTCTTT. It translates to CASSHDTSEAFF.

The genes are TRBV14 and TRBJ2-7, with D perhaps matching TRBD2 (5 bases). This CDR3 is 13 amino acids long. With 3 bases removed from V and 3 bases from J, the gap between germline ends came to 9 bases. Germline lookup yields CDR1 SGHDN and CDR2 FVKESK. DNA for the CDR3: TGTGCCAGCAGCCAGGGGAGCGGCTACGAGCAGTACTTC. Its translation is CASSQGSGYEQYF.

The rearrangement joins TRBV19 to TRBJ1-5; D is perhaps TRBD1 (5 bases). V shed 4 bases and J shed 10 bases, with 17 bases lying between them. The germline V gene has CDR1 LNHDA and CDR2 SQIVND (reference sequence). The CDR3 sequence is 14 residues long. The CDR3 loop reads CASSRVSRQGPQHF. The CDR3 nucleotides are TGTGCCAGTAGTAGGGTGTCCCGTCAGGGACCCCAGCATTTT. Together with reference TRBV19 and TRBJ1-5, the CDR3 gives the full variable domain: DGGITQSPKYLFRKEGQNVTLSCEQNLNHDAMYWYRQDPGQGLRLIYYSQIVNDFQKGDIAEGYSVSREKKESFPLTVTSAQKNPTAFYLCASSRVSRQGPQHFGDGTRLSIL.

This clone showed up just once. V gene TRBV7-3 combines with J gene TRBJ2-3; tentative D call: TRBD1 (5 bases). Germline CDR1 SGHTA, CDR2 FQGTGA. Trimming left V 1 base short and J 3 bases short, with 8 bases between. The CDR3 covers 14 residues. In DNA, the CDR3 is TGTGCCAGCAGCTTAAGTGCAGGGACAGATACGCAGTATTTT. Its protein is CASSLSAGTDTQYF.

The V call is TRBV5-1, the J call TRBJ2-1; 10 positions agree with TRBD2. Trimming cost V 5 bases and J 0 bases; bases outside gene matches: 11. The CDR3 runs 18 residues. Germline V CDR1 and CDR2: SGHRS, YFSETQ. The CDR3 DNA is TGCGCCAGCAGAAAACACCTAGCGGGAGACACCTCCTACAATGAGCAGTTCTTC. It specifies CASRKHLAGDTSYNEQFF.

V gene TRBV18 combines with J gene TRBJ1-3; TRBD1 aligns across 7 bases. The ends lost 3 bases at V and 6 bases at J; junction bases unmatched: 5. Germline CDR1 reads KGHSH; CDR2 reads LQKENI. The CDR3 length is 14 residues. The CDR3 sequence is CASSPQGVLNTIYF. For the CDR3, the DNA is TGTGCCAGCTCACCCCAGGGGGTCCTAAACACCATATATTTT.

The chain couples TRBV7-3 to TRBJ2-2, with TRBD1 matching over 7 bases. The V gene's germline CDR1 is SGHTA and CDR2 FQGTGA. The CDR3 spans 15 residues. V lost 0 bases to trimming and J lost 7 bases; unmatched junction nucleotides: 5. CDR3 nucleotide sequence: TGTGCCAGCAGCTTAACCAGGGGGACGATCGGGGAGCTGTTTTTT. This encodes CASSLTRGTIGELFF.

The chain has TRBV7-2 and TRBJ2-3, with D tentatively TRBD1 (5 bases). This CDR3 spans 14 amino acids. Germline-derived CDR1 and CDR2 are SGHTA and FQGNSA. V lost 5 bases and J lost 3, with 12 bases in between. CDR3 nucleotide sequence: TGTGCCAGCAGCGCAGGGCGAGCTACAGATACGCAGTATTTT. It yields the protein CASSAGRATDTQYF.